The subject of this entry is one T cell receptor (beta chain). Use of 60 Vbeta and 13 Jbeta primers characterized the PCR. Assay used: immunoSEQ multiplex PCR; TCRdb lists only in-frame clones, some missing. The sample contains approximately 200,000 clones, 65% to 90% of which appear only once. The data were obtained in a study of cytomegalovirus exposure and HLA in healthy donors. Healthy bone marrow donors made up the donor group. The receptor comes from a girl aged 10-17 years in good health and CMV-seronegative. The specimen sequenced was PBMCs.

The chain's CDR3 is CASSAGQDGEKLFF. The CDR3 DNA sequence: TGTGCCAGCTCAGCAGGACAGGATGGTGAAAAACTGTTTTTT. The rearrangement uses TRBV18 and TRBJ1-4, with TRBD1 matching over 7 bases. CDR1 KGHSH and CDR2 LQKENI come from the germline V gene. V lost 5 bases to trimming and J lost 7 bases; unmatched junction nucleotides: 7. There are 14 residues in the CDR3.